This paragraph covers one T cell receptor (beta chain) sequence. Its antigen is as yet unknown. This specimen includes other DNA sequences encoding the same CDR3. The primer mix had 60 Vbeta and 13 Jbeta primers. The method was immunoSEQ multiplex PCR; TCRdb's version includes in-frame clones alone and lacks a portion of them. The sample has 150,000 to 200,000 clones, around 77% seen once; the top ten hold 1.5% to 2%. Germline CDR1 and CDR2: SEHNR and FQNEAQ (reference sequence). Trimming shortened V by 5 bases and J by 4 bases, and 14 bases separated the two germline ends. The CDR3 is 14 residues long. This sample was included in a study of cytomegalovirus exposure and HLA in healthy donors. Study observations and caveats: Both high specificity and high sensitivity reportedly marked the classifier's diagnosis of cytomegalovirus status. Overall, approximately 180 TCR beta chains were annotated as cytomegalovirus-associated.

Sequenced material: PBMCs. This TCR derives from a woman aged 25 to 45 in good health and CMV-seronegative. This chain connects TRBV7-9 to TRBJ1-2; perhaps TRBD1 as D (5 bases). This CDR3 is CASSLGQGSYGYTF. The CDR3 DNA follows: TGTGCCAGCAGCCTCGGGCAGGGATCCTATGGCTACACCTTC.